This passage covers 18 T cell receptor beta chains from one sample sequenced in a study of blood T cells in healthy people across ages. Primed by a sample-barcoded 5' primer and a J-beta primer mix, a second PCR proceeded for 7 to 11 cycles. TCRdb called the 5' RACE reads again in MiXCR, with one record for every CDR3 protein. The repertoire includes fewer than 1.5 million distinct CDR3 sequences, approximately 38% of them detected once, and 7.9% sits in the top ten. The sequencing sample was made of blood. The source of these receptors is a woman aged 18 to 35 in good health.

This clonotype was observed a few times. V is TRBV2 and J is TRBJ2-4; D not certain. Trimming removed 3 bases at V and 0 bases at J, with 6 bases between. The CDR3 runs 14 residues. Germline V CDR1 and CDR2: SNHLY, FYNNEI. Here the CDR3 reads CASSEELAKNIQYF. The CDR3 bases are TGTGCCAGCAGTGAGGAACTAGCCAAAAACATTCAGTACTTC.

The CDR3 nucleotides read TGTGCCACCCGGGACATGGATGAGCAGTTCTTC. Its protein product is CATRDMDEQFF. This rearrangement joins TRBV10-3 to TRBJ2-1, with D possibly matching TRBD1 (6 bases). V was pared by 10 bases and J by 8 bases, with 12 bases between. The CDR3 has 11 amino acids. Germline V gene lookup returns CDR1 ENHRY and CDR2 SYGVKD.

This clonotype was detected a few times. V is TRBV4-1 and J is TRBJ2-1; 13 nucleotides align to TRBD2. V lost 4 bases, J lost 3 bases, and 3 bases stayed unmatched. Germline CDR1 MGHRA, CDR2 YSYEKL. This CDR3 is built from 16 residues. CDR3 amino acids: CASSRGTSGNYNEQFF. In nucleotides, the CDR3 is TGCGCCAGCAGCCGGGGGACTAGCGGGAACTACAATGAGCAGTTCTTC.

This chain uses TRBV12-3 or TRBV12-4 with TRBJ2-5; TRBD1 matches at 10 bases. Matching the DNA end better, TRBJ2-1 makes the J call doubtful. This CDR3 contains 18 residues. The CDR3 DNA sequence: TGTGCCAGCAGCCCCGGACAGGGGGTCTTTTTTGGGCAAGAGACCCAGTTCTTC. This codes for CASSPGQGVFFGQETQFF.

This clonotype occurred once. The chain uses TRBV6-1 and TRBJ2-5; TRBD1 matches at 8 bases. Germline assignment: CDR1 MNHNS and CDR2 SASEGT. V shed 7 bases and J 3 bases; nucleotides not matched to a gene: 10. This CDR3 has 15 residues. The CDR3 bases are TGTGCCAGCACTAGAGGACAGGGCCCCGAAGAGACCCAGTACTTC. Its translation: CASTRGQGPEETQYF.

This clonotype was counted between two and nine times. V gene TRBV3-1 combines with J gene TRBJ2-7, with 8 bases matching TRBD2. CDR1 and CDR2 (germline): LGHDT, YNNKEL (reference sequence). Trimming took 3 bases from V and 2 from J; bases not matched to a gene: 3. This CDR3 has 14 residues. The CDR3 region is CASSHFGGAYEQYF. Written as DNA, the CDR3 is TGTGCCAGCAGCCATTTCGGGGGGGCCTACGAGCAGTACTTC.

This clonotype was seen a few times. The V call is TRBV11-2, the J call TRBJ2-5, with D perhaps matching TRBD2 (5 bases). Trimming took off 2 bases at V and 2 bases at J, with 21 bases between the two ends. The CDR3 is made up of 18 amino acids. The V gene's germline CDR1 is SGHAT and CDR2 FQNNGV. CDR3 sequence reads: CASSLKLNEGDEQETQYF. The CDR3 DNA reads as TGTGCCAGCAGCTTAAAACTAAATGAGGGAGACGAACAAGAGACCCAGTACTTC.

The chain couples TRBV6-5 to TRBJ1-4; D not resolved. The CDR3 length is 17 residues. Trimming took 0 bases from V and 0 from J, leaving 11 bases between them. Germline V gene sequence: CDR1 MNHEY, CDR2 SVGAGI. The CDR3 DNA sequence: TGTGCCAGCAGTTACTCAGGGCGCGGGGCAACTAATGAAAAACTGTTTTTT. It is translated as CASSYSGRGATNEKLFF.

The rearrangement uses TRBV7-8 and TRBJ2-5; a weak D match, TRBD1 (6 bases). The length of the CDR3 is 15 residues. The germline V gene has CDR1 SGHVS and CDR2 FQNEAQ. The V end was cut by 7 bases, the J end by 4 bases, with 19 bases between. CDR3 DNA: TGTGCCAGCAACTACAGGGATGGGGTAGCAGAGACCCAGTACTTC. It codes for CASNYRDGVAETQYF.

This clonotype was observed many times. The CDR3 bases are TGTGCCAGCAAGTCCCAGTCGGTGGGTCGGGACACTGAAGCTTTCTTT. Amino acids: CASKSQSVGRDTEAFF. The chain is built from TRBV6-6 and TRBJ1-1; D unclear. This CDR3 has 16 residues. Germline V gives CDR1 MNHNY, CDR2 SVGAGI (reference sequence). V was trimmed by 7 bases and J by 3 bases, leaving 21 bases between them.

The sample holds a few counts of this clonotype. The rearrangement joins TRBV3-1 to TRBJ1-2, with 9 nucleotides matching TRBD1. V trimming: 4 bases; J trimming: 6 bases; junction bases outside the gene matches: 6. The CDR3 spans 14 residues. Germline values: CDR1 LGHDT, CDR2 YNNKEL (reference sequence). The CDR3 coding sequence is TGTGCCAGCAGCCCCAGAGGGACAGGGCATGGCTACACCTTC. Amino acid sequence: CASSPRGTGHGYTF.

This clonotype was seen a handful of times. The CDR3 region is CASRAEQGRDEKLFF. The CDR3 DNA is TGTGCCAGCAGGGCCGAACAGGGGAGAGATGAAAAACTGTTTTTT. J is TRBJ1-4 and V is TRBV12-3 or TRBV12-4; TRBD1 aligns across 7 bases. The V and J ends lost 6 bases and 6 bases, in that order; junction bases with no gene match: 10. The length of the CDR3 is 15 residues.

The V call is TRBV6-6, the J call TRBJ2-1; D remains ambiguous. Germline-derived CDR1 and CDR2 are MNHNY and SVGAGI (reference sequence). Trimming pared 9 bases from V and 0 bases from J, leaving 12 bases between. The CDR3 sequence is 14 residues long. CDR3 in amino acids: CASSMLSSYNEQFF. The DNA of the CDR3 is TGTGCCAGTAGTATGCTTAGCTCCTACAATGAGCAGTTCTTC.

This clonotype was counted a single time. In DNA form, the CDR3 reads TGTGCCAGCAGTGTATTGGACAGGGATGGCTACACCTTC. Its translation: CASSVLDRDGYTF. The rearrangement joins TRBV27 to TRBJ1-2; 8 bases line up with TRBD1. Germline-derived CDR1 and CDR2 are MNHEY and SMNVEV (reference sequence). Trimming took 5 bases from V and 6 from J; bases not matched to a gene: 5. The CDR3 runs to 13 residues.

This clonotype was detected a few times. The chain carries TRBV4-1 and TRBJ1-2; 7 bases are shared with TRBD1. The CDR3 is 17 amino acids. The germline CDR1 and CDR2 sequences are MGHRA and YSYEKL. The ends lost 3 bases at V and 0 bases at J; junction bases unmatched: 10. The CDR3 reads CASSQDPQGTTNYGYTF. In DNA form, the CDR3 reads TGCGCCAGCAGCCAGGACCCACAGGGGACTACTAACTATGGCTACACCTTC.

The chain recombines TRBV2 with TRBJ2-7; TRBD2 matches at 7 bases. J gave up 7 bases and V 4 bases, and 22 bases lay outside the gene matches. The germline CDR1 and CDR2 sequences are SNHLY and FYNNEI. The CDR3 consists of 18 residues. CDR3 protein: CASSAPALAGVLYGEQYF. In DNA, the CDR3 is TGTGCCAGCAGTGCCCCCGCTTTGGCGGGGGTGCTCTACGGGGAGCAGTACTTC.

This clonotype was found a few times. The genes are TRBV11-2 and TRBJ1-6, with D maybe TRBD1 (5 bases). CDR3 length: 17 amino acids. Trimming stripped 0 bases from V and 8 bases from J, with 17 bases between. CDR1 is SGHAT and CDR2 is FQNNGV in the germline V gene. DNA for the CDR3: TGTGCCAGCAGCTTAGAAACCTACCAGGGTGGGGATTCACCCCTCCACTTT. It translates to CASSLETYQGGDSPLHF.

V gene TRBV20-1 combines with J gene TRBJ2-1; no definite D call. Germline V gene data show CDR1 as DFQATT and CDR2 as SNEGSKA (reference sequence). V shed 5 bases and J shed 5 bases, with 13 bases lying between them. This CDR3 has 13 residues. The CDR3 region is CSAPSGPNNEQFF. The CDR3 DNA reads TGCAGTGCTCCTTCTGGGCCTAACAATGAGCAGTTCTTC.